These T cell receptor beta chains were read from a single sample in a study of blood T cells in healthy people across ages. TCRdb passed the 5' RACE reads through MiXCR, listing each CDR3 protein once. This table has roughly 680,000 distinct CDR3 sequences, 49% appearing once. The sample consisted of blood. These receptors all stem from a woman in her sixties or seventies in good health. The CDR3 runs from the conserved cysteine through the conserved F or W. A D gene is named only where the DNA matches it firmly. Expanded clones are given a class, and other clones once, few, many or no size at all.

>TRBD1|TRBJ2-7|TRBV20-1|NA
CSAGGGTGGYEQYF
TGCAGTGCTGGGGGTGGGACAGGGGGCTACGAGCAGTACTTC
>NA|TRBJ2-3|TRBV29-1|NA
CSVRKGSGTDTQYF
TGCAGCGTCCGAAAAGGATCGGGCACAGATACGCAGTATTTT
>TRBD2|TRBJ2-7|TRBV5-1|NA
CASRAGGYEQYF
TGCGCCAGCAGGGCGGGAGGCTACGAGCAGTACTTC
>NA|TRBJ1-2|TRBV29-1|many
CSAPSGLGYTF
TGCAGCGCCCCATCCGGGCTCGGCTACACCTTC
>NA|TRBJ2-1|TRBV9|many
CASSERYGSRPFF
TGTGCCAGCAGCGAGAGATACGGGAGTAGACCGTTCTTC
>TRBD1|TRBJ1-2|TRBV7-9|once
CASSPADRGNYGYTF
TGTGCCAGCAGCCCTGCGGACAGGGGGAACTATGGCTACACCTTC
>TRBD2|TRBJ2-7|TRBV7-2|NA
CASSLDFFRLAGYNEQYF
TGTGCCAGCAGCTTAGATTTCTTTAGACTAGCGGGGTACAATGAGCAGTACTTC
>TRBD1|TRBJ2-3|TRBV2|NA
CASNERTGTDTQYF
TGTGCCAGCAACGAAAGGACAGGGACAGATACGCAGTATTTT
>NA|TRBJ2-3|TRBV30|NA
CAWSVAFSTDTQYF
TGTGCCTGGAGTGTTGCATTTAGCACAGATACGCAGTATTTT
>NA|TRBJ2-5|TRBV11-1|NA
CASSPSGTVREQYF
TGTGCCAGCAGCCCCTCCGGGACTGTCCGTGAGCAGTACTTC
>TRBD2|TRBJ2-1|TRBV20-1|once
CSARVGLAVDGNEQFF
TGCAGTGCTAGGGTTGGACTAGCGGTTGACGGGAATGAGCAGTTCTTC
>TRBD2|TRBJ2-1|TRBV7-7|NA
CASSLVEREPYNEQFF
TGTGCTAGCAGCTTAGTGGAGCGGGAACCCTACAATGAGCAGTTCTTC
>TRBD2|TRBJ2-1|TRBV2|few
CASSGTSGNREQFF
TGTGCCAGCAGTGGAACTAGCGGCAACAGGGAGCAGTTCTTC
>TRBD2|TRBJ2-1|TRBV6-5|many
CASSLMASGSSSDEQFF
TGTGCCAGCAGTTTGATGGCTAGCGGGAGTTCCAGCGATGAGCAGTTCTTC
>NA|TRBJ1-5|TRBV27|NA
CASSFRGFQPQHF
TGTGCCAGCAGTTTTAGGGGGTTTCAGCCCCAGCATTTT
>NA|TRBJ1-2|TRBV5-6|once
CASSVLGEDGYTF
TGTGCCAGCAGCGTGTTGGGTGAGGATGGCTACACCTTC
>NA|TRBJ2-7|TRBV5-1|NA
CASSVRGGEQYF
TGCGCCAGCAGCGTGAGGGGCGGCGAGCAGTACTTC
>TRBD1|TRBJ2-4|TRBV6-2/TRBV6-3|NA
CASSYGQGKSKNIQYF
TGTGCCAGCAGTTACGGACAGGGTAAATCCAAAAACATTCAGTACTTC
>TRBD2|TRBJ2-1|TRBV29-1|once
CSVGPAGGYNEQFF
TGCAGCGTAGGACCAGCGGGGGGCTACAATGAGCAGTTCTTC
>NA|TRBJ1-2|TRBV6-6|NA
CAGSPRAGPGGYTF
TGTGCCGGCAGCCCCAGGGCAGGGCCTGGTGGCTACACCTTC
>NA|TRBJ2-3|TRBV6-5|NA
CASSTRNTQYF
TGTGCCAGCAGTACTAGGAATACGCAGTATTTT
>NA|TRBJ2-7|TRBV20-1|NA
CSADTGANDEQYF
TGCAGTGCTGATACCGGGGCGAACGACGAGCAGTACTTC
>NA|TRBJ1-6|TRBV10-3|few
CAIGGGSPLHF
TGTGCCATTGGGGGCGGTTCACCCCTCCACTTT
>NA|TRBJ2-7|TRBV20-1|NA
CSAREGSPLGEQYF
TGCAGTGCTAGAGAGGGGAGTCCCCTAGGCGAGCAGTACTTC
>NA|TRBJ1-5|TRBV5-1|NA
CASSLEGKNNQPQHF
TGCGCCAGCAGCTTGGAAGGGAAGAACAATCAGCCCCAGCATTTT
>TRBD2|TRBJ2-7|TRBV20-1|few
CSALLAGESYEQYF
TGCAGTGCACTACTAGCGGGAGAGTCCTACGAGCAGTACTTC
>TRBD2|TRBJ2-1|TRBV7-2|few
CASSQRLAGFSYNEQFF
TGTGCCAGCAGCCAAAGACTAGCGGGCTTCTCCTACAATGAGCAGTTCTTC
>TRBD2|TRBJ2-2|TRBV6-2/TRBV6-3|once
CASRRLADTGELFF
TGTGCCAGCAGAAGACTAGCGGACACCGGGGAGCTGTTTTTT
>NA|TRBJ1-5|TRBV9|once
CASSESDSPNQPQHF
TGTGCCAGCAGCGAGAGTGACAGCCCTAATCAGCCCCAGCATTTT
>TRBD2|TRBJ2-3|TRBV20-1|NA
CSARSGLASGADTQYF
TGCAGTGCTAGATCGGGACTAGCGAGCGGCGCAGATACGCAGTATTTT
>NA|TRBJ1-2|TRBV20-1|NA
CSARVRGETNYGYTF
TGCAGTGCTAGAGTGCGGGGGGAAACTAACTATGGCTACACCTTC
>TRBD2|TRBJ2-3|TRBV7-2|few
CASSFSLLAGDGRTDTQYF
TGTGCCAGTAGCTTTTCCCTACTAGCGGGAGATGGTCGCACAGATACGCAGTATTTT
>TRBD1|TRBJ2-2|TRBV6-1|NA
CASRAGTGGTGELFF
TGTGCCAGCAGGGCCGGGACAGGGGGCACCGGGGAGCTGTTTTTT
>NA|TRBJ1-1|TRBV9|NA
CASSEKTVNTEAFF
TGTGCCAGCAGCGAAAAGACGGTGAACACTGAAGCTTTCTTT
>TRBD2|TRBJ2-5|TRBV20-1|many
CSAPTSGRQETQYF
TGCAGTGCTCCGACTAGCGGGAGGCAAGAGACCCAGTACTTC